Listed below are T cell receptor beta chains from one sample, sequenced in a study of T cell changes during pregnancy in multiple sclerosis. The protocol was immunoSEQ multiplex PCR, while the TCRdb copy is restricted to in-frame clones and leaves out a portion. Of fewer than 85,000 clones in the sample, approximately 92% were seen once. Sequences were derived from peripheral blood, sampled in the third trimester of pregnancy. These receptors originate from a female donor in good health, enrolled as a control in a pregnancy study. CDR3s include the opening cysteine and the closing phenylalanine or tryptophan. Each record gives: V gene, clone size, J gene, D gene, CDR3 protein, CDR3 DNA. A D gene is named only where the DNA matches it firmly. The listing skips clone size in some rows; elsewhere it reads once, few, many or a size class.

v_gene: TRBV27
abundance: few
j_gene: TRBJ1-1
d_gene: -
CDR3aa: CASRTGGQNTEAFF
CDR3nt: TGTGCCAGCAGAACCGGTGGACAGAACACTGAAGCTTTCTTT

v_gene: TRBV4-1
abundance: -
j_gene: TRBJ1-3
d_gene: -
CDR3aa: CASSQGLNTIYF
CDR3nt: TGCGCCAGCAGCCAGGGGCTAAACACCATATATTTT

v_gene: TRBV19
abundance: -
j_gene: TRBJ1-2
d_gene: -
CDR3aa: CASSLPPEDYGYTF
CDR3nt: TGTGCCAGTAGCCTTCCCCCGGAGGACTATGGCTACACCTTC

v_gene: TRBV4-2
abundance: -
j_gene: TRBJ2-7
d_gene: -
CDR3aa: CASSPGETYEQYF
CDR3nt: TGTGCCAGCAGCCCCGGGGAAACCTACGAGCAGTACTTC

v_gene: TRBV7-9
abundance: -
j_gene: TRBJ2-5
d_gene: -
CDR3aa: CASSLKRANQETQYF
CDR3nt: TGTGCCAGCAGCTTAAAGCGAGCTAACCAAGAGACCCAGTACTTC

v_gene: TRBV5-1
abundance: -
j_gene: TRBJ2-5
d_gene: -
CDR3aa: CASSLAGRGREETQYF
CDR3nt: TGCGCCAGCAGCTTGGCCGGGCGAGGCAGGGAAGAGACCCAGTACTTC

v_gene: TRBV4-2
abundance: -
j_gene: TRBJ2-3
d_gene: TRBD2
CDR3aa: CASSQQRGGAVTDTQYF
CDR3nt: TGTGCCAGCAGCCAACAACGCGGGGGGGCGGTCACAGATACGCAGTATTTT

v_gene: TRBV7-9
abundance: -
j_gene: TRBJ1-4
d_gene: -
CDR3aa: CASMGQPNEKLFF
CDR3nt: TGTGCCAGCATGGGGCAGCCTAATGAAAAACTGTTTTTT

v_gene: TRBV7-9
abundance: -
j_gene: TRBJ2-7
d_gene: -
CDR3aa: CASSLGTMGASEQYF
CDR3nt: TGTGCCAGCAGCTTAGGGACAATGGGGGCCTCCGAGCAGTACTTC

v_gene: TRBV15
abundance: -
j_gene: TRBJ2-7
d_gene: TRBD1
CDR3aa: CATSREGTGVDEQYF
CDR3nt: TGTGCCACCAGCAGAGAAGGGACAGGGGTGGACGAGCAGTACTTC

v_gene: TRBV9
abundance: -
j_gene: TRBJ1-1
d_gene: -
CDR3aa: CASSVADTEAFF
CDR3nt: TGTGCCAGCAGCGTAGCGGACACTGAAGCTTTCTTT

v_gene: TRBV4-1
abundance: -
j_gene: TRBJ2-5
d_gene: TRBD2
CDR3aa: CASSQLGLAGAETQYF
CDR3nt: TGCGCCAGCAGCCAGCTGGGACTAGCGGGAGCAGAGACCCAGTACTTC

v_gene: TRBV5-4
abundance: -
j_gene: TRBJ1-2
d_gene: -
CDR3aa: CASSFRTANYGYTF
CDR3nt: TGTGCCAGCAGCTTTCGGACAGCTAACTATGGCTACACCTTC

v_gene: TRBV2
abundance: -
j_gene: TRBJ2-7
d_gene: TRBD2
CDR3aa: CASSALAGGSYEQYF
CDR3nt: TGTGCCAGCAGCGCGCTAGCGGGGGGCTCCTACGAGCAGTACTTC

v_gene: TRBV6-5
abundance: once
j_gene: TRBJ1-1
d_gene: -
CDR3aa: CASRETGRMGTEAFF
CDR3nt: TGTGCCAGCAGAGAAACAGGGCGAATGGGCACTGAAGCTTTCTTT

v_gene: TRBV5-1
abundance: -
j_gene: TRBJ1-2
d_gene: -
CDR3aa: CASSLDRQRGYTF
CDR3nt: TGCGCCAGCAGCTTGGACAGGCAGCGTGGCTACACCTTC

v_gene: TRBV7-2
abundance: -
j_gene: TRBJ2-7
d_gene: TRBD2
CDR3aa: CASSWRGLASYEQYF
CDR3nt: TGTGCCAGCAGCTGGAGGGGACTAGCCTCCTACGAGCAGTACTTC

v_gene: TRBV27
abundance: -
j_gene: TRBJ2-3
d_gene: -
CDR3aa: CASGGAPNTQYF
CDR3nt: TGTGCCAGCGGCGGGGCCCCGAATACGCAGTATTTT

v_gene: TRBV28
abundance: -
j_gene: TRBJ1-6
d_gene: TRBD1
CDR3aa: CASSLLGQALYNSPLHF
CDR3nt: TGTGCCAGCAGCCTATTGGGACAGGCGTTGTATAATTCACCCCTCCACTTT

v_gene: TRBV5-1
abundance: -
j_gene: TRBJ2-5
d_gene: TRBD1
CDR3aa: CASSLEAQGVETQYF
CDR3nt: TGCGCCAGCAGCTTGGAGGCACAGGGGGTGGAGACCCAGTACTTC

v_gene: TRBV7-9
abundance: -
j_gene: TRBJ2-3
d_gene: -
CDR3aa: CASSLVERLDTQYF
CDR3nt: TGTGCCAGCAGCTTAGTCGAGCGGTTGGATACGCAGTATTTT

v_gene: TRBV5-4
abundance: -
j_gene: TRBJ2-7
d_gene: -
CDR3aa: CASSLGGLEQYF
CDR3nt: TGTGCCAGCAGCTTAGGAGGGCTCGAGCAGTACTTC

v_gene: TRBV6-4
abundance: -
j_gene: TRBJ1-1
d_gene: TRBD1
CDR3aa: CACSTGEENTEAFF
CDR3nt: TGTGCGTGCTCAACAGGGGAAGAAAACACTGAAGCTTTCTTT

v_gene: TRBV7-3
abundance: -
j_gene: TRBJ2-1
d_gene: TRBD1
CDR3aa: CASSLRARDSNNEQFF
CDR3nt: TGTGCCAGCAGCTTAAGGGCCCGGGACAGTAACAATGAGCAGTTCTTC

v_gene: TRBV6-1
abundance: -
j_gene: TRBJ2-2
d_gene: -
CDR3aa: CASSEVGDTGELFF
CDR3nt: TGTGCCAGCAGTGAAGTAGGAGACACCGGGGAGCTGTTTTTT

v_gene: TRBV30
abundance: -
j_gene: TRBJ1-2
d_gene: -
CDR3aa: CAWSAGTGGYTF
CDR3nt: TGTGCCTGGAGCGCGGGGACTGGTGGCTACACCTTC

v_gene: TRBV28
abundance: -
j_gene: TRBJ1-1
d_gene: TRBD1
CDR3aa: CASRDRGNTEAFF
CDR3nt: TGTGCCAGCAGGGACAGGGGAAACACTGAAGCTTTCTTT

v_gene: TRBV18
abundance: -
j_gene: TRBJ1-1
d_gene: TRBD1
CDR3aa: CASSRQGGTEAFF
CDR3nt: TGTGCCAGCTCACGGCAGGGGGGCACTGAAGCTTTCTTT

v_gene: TRBV19
abundance: -
j_gene: TRBJ2-7
d_gene: TRBD2
CDR3aa: CASRVSGISYEQYF
CDR3nt: TGTGCCAGTAGGGTTAGCGGGATCTCCTACGAGCAGTACTTC

v_gene: TRBV7-6
abundance: -
j_gene: TRBJ2-7
d_gene: TRBD1
CDR3aa: CASSAQGAYEQYF
CDR3nt: TGTGCCAGCAGCGCCCAGGGGGCTTACGAGCAGTACTTC

v_gene: TRBV28
abundance: -
j_gene: TRBJ2-7
d_gene: TRBD1
CDR3aa: CASSFSLGTGVYEQYF
CDR3nt: TGTGCCAGCAGTTTCTCATTAGGGACAGGGGTCTACGAGCAGTACTTC

v_gene: TRBV25-1
abundance: -
j_gene: TRBJ2-5
d_gene: -
CDR3aa: CASSDSRQARRETQYF
CDR3nt: TGTGCCAGCAGTGATTCGCGACAGGCCCGGAGGGAGACCCAGTACTTC

v_gene: TRBV7-2
abundance: -
j_gene: TRBJ1-5
d_gene: -
CDR3aa: CASSLMEYQPQHF
CDR3nt: TGTGCCAGCAGCTTAATGGAGTATCAGCCCCAGCATTTT

v_gene: TRBV19
abundance: -
j_gene: TRBJ1-6
d_gene: TRBD1
CDR3aa: CASRSQQGVLHF
CDR3nt: TGTGCCAGTAGATCCCAACAGGGGGTCCTCCACTTT

v_gene: TRBV5-4
abundance: -
j_gene: TRBJ1-4
d_gene: TRBD1
CDR3aa: CASSFLGTGNEKLFF
CDR3nt: TGTGCCAGCAGCTTCCTTGGGACAGGGAATGAAAAACTGTTTTTT

v_gene: TRBV5-4
abundance: -
j_gene: TRBJ1-1
d_gene: TRBD1
CDR3aa: CASSPGQGVSATEAFF
CDR3nt: TGTGCCAGCAGCCCGGGGCAGGGGGTCTCGGCGACTGAAGCTTTCTTT

v_gene: TRBV15
abundance: -
j_gene: TRBJ2-1
d_gene: TRBD2
CDR3aa: CATSRGLGSYNEQFF
CDR3nt: TGTGCCACCAGCAGGGGACTAGGGTCCTACAATGAGCAGTTCTTC

v_gene: TRBV27
abundance: -
j_gene: TRBJ1-6
d_gene: -
CDR3aa: CASSLGRAGNSPLHF
CDR3nt: TGTGCCAGCAGTTTAGGGAGGGCCGGCAATTCACCCCTCCACTTT

v_gene: TRBV4-3
abundance: -
j_gene: TRBJ2-6
d_gene: -
CDR3aa: CASSQERGIGANVLTF
CDR3nt: TGCGCCAGCAGCCAAGAACGGGGTATTGGGGCCAACGTCCTGACTTTC

v_gene: TRBV5-1
abundance: -
j_gene: TRBJ2-2
d_gene: TRBD1
CDR3aa: CASSLDRGNTGELFF
CDR3nt: TGCGCCAGCAGCCTAGACAGGGGGAACACCGGGGAGCTGTTTTTT

v_gene: TRBV2
abundance: -
j_gene: TRBJ2-5
d_gene: TRBD1
CDR3aa: CASSDRGRETQYF
CDR3nt: TGTGCCAGCAGCGACAGGGGGCGGGAGACCCAGTACTTC

v_gene: TRBV11-2
abundance: -
j_gene: TRBJ2-3
d_gene: TRBD2
CDR3aa: CASARSYVTSGRDTDTQYF
CDR3nt: TGTGCCAGCGCCCGGAGTTACGTAACTAGCGGGAGGGACACAGATACGCAGTATTTT